This note documents a single T cell receptor (beta chain) sequence. The antigen is not known. The length of the CDR3 is 15 residues. The V gene lost 5 bases and the J gene lost 3 bases, with 16 bases spanning the gap. Germline CDR1 and CDR2: LNHDA and SQIVND (reference sequence). The source of the sample is a study of cytomegalovirus exposure and HLA in healthy donors. Overall study findings and caveats: According to the study, 160 or so TCR beta chains were cytomegalovirus-associated. Accurate predictions that matched the HLA-A and HLA-B alleles of most subjects were reportedly made from TCR beta sequences. Most of the TCR beta V segments (in an earlier analysis) were productive either about 87% or about 30% of the time.

PCR used 60 Vbeta primers and 13 Jbeta primers. The repertoire was sequenced with immunoSEQ multiplex PCR; TCRdb's copy has only in-frame clones and lacks some. The data show approximately 110,000 clones, with 70% to 80% seen just once and more than 3.5% held by the top ten. V gene TRBV19 combines with J gene TRBJ1-2; D remains unclear. Material for sequencing was PBMCs. The sequence was obtained from a middle-aged woman in good health and CMV-seropositive. DNA for the CDR3: TGTGCCAGTAGTCCCCGGGAGGGCGATGACTATGGCTACACCTTC. It translates to CASSPREGDDYGYTF.